This T cell receptor (beta chain) was sequenced for a study of T cells in pancreatic ductal adenocarcinoma. Surgery without prior neoadjuvant therapy was the treatment of the selected pancreatic ductal adenocarcinoma patients. The data were produced by immunoSEQ multiplex PCR, yet TCRdb's version contains in-frame clones alone and is incomplete. The sample contains 5,000 or so clones, about 88% of which appear only once. Sample: pancreatic tumor tissue. This TCR was sampled from a human donor with pancreatic ductal adenocarcinoma.

CDR3 in DNA: TGTGCCAGCAGTTTATCGAATGAGCAGTTCTTC. It encodes CASSLSNEQFF. The J gene is TRBJ2-1, the V gene TRBV28; D ambiguous. Between the trimmed V and J ends, which lost 1 base and 7 bases, there was a span of 2 bases. From germline, CDR1 is MDHEN and CDR2 SYDVKM. The CDR3 is 11 residues long. Full variable domain (remainder filled in from reference TRBV28 and TRBJ2-1): DVKVTQSSRYLVKRTGEKVFLECVQDMDHENMFWYRQDPGLGLRLIYFSYDVKMKEKGDIPEGYSVSREKKERFSLILESASTNQTSMYLCASSLSNEQFFGPGTRLTVL.